The T cell receptor (beta chain) under discussion was sequenced for a study of shared clonotypes between healthy human individuals. Study overall: A couple of women and three men aged 18 to 49 made up the donors. The study's findings and limits: Larger estimated richness was generally recorded for naive subsets relative to memory subsets.

Germline V gene lookup returns CDR1 SGHTA and CDR2 FQGNSA. This CDR3 region has 16 residues. V lost 1 base and J lost 8, with 17 bases in between. A note on this clone: The antigen remains undetermined.

Everyone who donated was a Caucasian adult who lived in Nashville, Tennessee. Replicate sorted-subset PCRs were loaded with roughly 190 ng DNA, about 30,000 T cell genomes. Assay: immunoSEQ multiplex PCR; the TCRdb copy retains only in-frame clones and omits some. The sample holds about 2.3 million clones, roughly 90% seen once. The sample comprised naive CD4+ T cells from PBMCs. As to subset: CD45RA+ positively selected. The TCR was taken from a man between 18 and 29 years old in good health. Some clones in this sample may be carry-over from other donors' samples. The chain couples TRBV7-2 to TRBJ1-4; tentatively, D is TRBD1 (6 bases). The DNA for the CDR3 is TGTGCCAGCAGCTTAGTCCGACGGAGCCAGGGGGAAAAACTGTTTTTT. This gives the protein CASSLVRRSQGEKLFF.